Following are 21 T cell receptor beta chains from one sample sequenced in a study of early T cells in non-severe SARS-CoV-2 infection. TCRdb reprocessed the 5' RACE reads via MiXCR and lists one record per CDR3 protein. The sample contains some 35,000 distinct CDR3 sequences, less than 5% of which appear only once. Sequencing was carried out using whole blood. The receptors originated from an adult who was a healthcare worker with PCR-confirmed SARS-CoV-2 infection or an uninfected control (not recorded which).

The V and J genes are TRBV7-3 and TRBJ2-1; no definite D call. V shed 8 bases and J shed 1 base, with 6 bases lying between them. Germline values: CDR1 SGHTA, CDR2 FQGTGA. CDR3 length: 12 amino acids. CDR3 sequence (DNA): TGTGCCAGCGGGGAATCCTACAATGAGCAGTTCTTC. Residues: CASGESYNEQFF.

This clonotype was picked up many times. The V and J genes are TRBV28 and TRBJ2-3; D gene uncertain. This CDR3 is built from 16 residues. Germline values: CDR1 MDHEN, CDR2 SYDVKM. V lost 3 bases and J 5 bases, leaving 18 bases between the germline ends. The CDR3 sequence: CASSFGAGTFGDTQYF. The CDR3 DNA sequence: TGTGCCAGCAGTTTCGGAGCAGGCACTTTCGGAGATACGCAGTATTTT.

This clonotype was seen a few times. V gene TRBV27 combines with J gene TRBJ2-1, with TRBD2 matching 7 bases. This CDR3 region has 12 residues. The trim removed 4 bases at V and 13 bases at J, leaving 7 bases unmatched. Germline V gives CDR1 MNHEY, CDR2 SMNVEV (reference sequence). CDR3 bases: TGTGCCAGCAGTTATGTGAGCGGGATACAGTTCTTC. Protein sequence: CASSYVSGIQFF.

The rearrangement joins TRBV9 to TRBJ2-7; D remains ambiguous. The germline V gene has CDR1 SGDLS and CDR2 YYNGEE. Trimming removed 4 bases at V and 3 bases at J, with 14 bases between. The CDR3 is 14 amino acids. The CDR3 DNA reads as TGTGCCAGCAGCCCCCTCCCTTTAGACTACGAGCAGTACTTC. It translates to CASSPLPLDYEQYF.

This clonotype was seen at least ten times. The V call is TRBV12-3 or TRBV12-4, the J call TRBJ2-2, with 9 bases aligning to TRBD2. The CDR3 consists of 15 residues. The V segment lost 6 bases and the J segment 4 bases; nucleotides outside the gene matches: 6. CDR3 region: CASRNSGRGTGELFF. CDR3 DNA: TGTGCCAGCAGAAATAGCGGGAGAGGCACCGGGGAGCTGTTTTTT.

This clonotype was counted only a few times. The J gene is TRBJ2-4, the V gene TRBV15; D perhaps matches TRBD2 (5 bases). Germline CDR1 LNHNV, CDR2 YYDKDF (reference sequence). Trimming took off 1 base at V and 3 bases at J, with 10 bases between the two ends. This CDR3 spans 15 amino acids. CDR3 nucleotides: TGTGCCACCAGCAGAGCGTCGGGGAGCAAAAACATTCAGTACTTC. Its translation is CATSRASGSKNIQYF.

This clonotype was seen at least ten times. The chain is built from TRBV21-1 and TRBJ2-1; no check of the table's D call, TRBD2, against the DNA was made. TRBV21-1 is tagged as a pseudogene. CDR3 size: 15 residues. CDR3 residues: CASSYRRETNNEQFF. In DNA, the CDR3 is TGTGCCAGCAGTTATAGGAGGGAGACAAACAATGAGCAGTTCTTC.

This clonotype was detected ten times or more. J is TRBJ2-7 and V is TRBV9, with a possible D match to TRBD2 (6 bases). Trimming took off 4 bases at V and 4 bases at J, with 21 bases between the two ends. From germline, CDR1 is SGDLS and CDR2 YYNGEE. This CDR3 has 16 amino acids. CDR3 sequence: CASSTRGTFPWYEQYV. CDR3 in DNA: TGTGCCAGCAGCACCCGAGGGACTTTCCCGTGGTACGAGCAGTACGTC.

There are many counts of this clonotype. V is TRBV11-2 and J is TRBJ2-3, with D possibly TRBD1 on 5 matching bases. CDR1 and CDR2 (germline): SGHAT, FQNNGV. The CDR3 runs to 13 residues. Trimming shortened V by 5 bases and J by 2 bases, and 8 bases separated the two germline ends. Written as DNA, the CDR3 is TGTGCCAGCAGCGTAGGGGTCACAGATACGCAGTATTTT. This codes for CASSVGVTDTQYF.

V gene TRBV7-3 combines with J gene TRBJ2-2, with 7 bases fitting TRBD2. This CDR3 has 15 amino acids. Looked up from germline, CDR1 is SGHTA and CDR2 is FQGTGA. V shed 3 bases and J 1 base; nucleotides not matched to a gene: 2. The CDR3 region has the DNA TGTGCCAGCAGCTTTAGCGGGTTGAACACCGGGGAGCTGTTTTTT. Translation: CASSFSGLNTGELFF.

The sample holds a few counts of this clonotype. V is TRBV29-1 and J is TRBJ2-1, with a possible D match to TRBD2 (5 bases). The CDR3 is made up of 13 amino acids. Looked up from germline, CDR1 is SQVTM and CDR2 is ANQGSEA. V gave up 7 bases and J gave up 1 base, with 11 bases separating them. The CDR3 is CSEGGPSYNEQFF. In DNA, the CDR3 is TGCAGCGAGGGCGGGCCATCCTACAATGAGCAGTTCTTC.

This clonotype was seen many times. V gene TRBV3-1 combines with J gene TRBJ2-7; 7 nucleotides line up with TRBD1. The CDR3 spans 13 residues. With V trimmed by 1 base and J by 6 bases, 3 bases remained unmatched. Germline values: CDR1 LGHDT, CDR2 YNNKEL (reference sequence). This CDR3 is CASSQGSGGEQYV. For the CDR3, the DNA is TGTGCCAGCAGCCAAGGATCAGGGGGCGAGCAGTACGTC.

Ten or more counts support this clonotype. The rearrangement joins TRBV6-2 or TRBV6-3 to TRBJ2-3, with TRBD2 matching 8 bases. The CDR3 is 15 amino acids. Trimming cost V 4 bases and J 1 base; bases outside gene matches: 4. Germline assignment: CDR1 MNHEY and CDR2 SVGEGT. The CDR3 is CASSWREARTDTQYF. Written as DNA, the CDR3 is TGTGCCAGCAGTTGGCGGGAGGCACGCACAGATACGCAGTATTTT.

Only a few counts were recorded for this clonotype. The chain uses TRBV20-1 and TRBJ2-4; no reliable D call. Per the germline V gene, CDR1 is DFQATT and CDR2 is SNEGSKA (reference sequence). The V end lost 2 bases, the J end lost 6 bases, and 8 bases lay between the germline ends. This CDR3 is 12 amino acids long. This CDR3 reads CSARSVGNIQYF. The CDR3 DNA sequence: TGCAGTGCTAGATCGGTTGGAAACATTCAGTACTTC.

This clonotype has at least ten counts. This chain links TRBV6-2 or TRBV6-3 with TRBJ2-3; 8 bases fit TRBD2. From germline, CDR1 is MNHEY and CDR2 SVGEGT. V shed 5 bases and J 6 bases; nucleotides not matched to a gene: 10. CDR3 length: 15 amino acids. In nucleotides, the CDR3 is TGTGCCAGCAGTCCAAGCGGGAGTGGGTTCGATACGCAGTATTTT. The encoded protein is CASSPSGSGFDTQYF.

This clonotype was detected a few times. This sequence joins TRBV12-3 or TRBV12-4 and TRBJ2-5, with 9 bases that match TRBD1. The CDR3 spans 13 residues. Trimming cost V 9 bases and J 2 bases; bases outside gene matches: 4. The CDR3 here is CASTTGGQETQYF. In nucleotides, the CDR3 is TGTGCCAGTACGACAGGGGGGCAAGAGACCCAGTACTTC.

There are many counts of this clonotype. The genes are TRBV9 and TRBJ2-1; 7 nucleotides line up with TRBD1. CDR1 and CDR2 from the germline V gene are SGDLS and YYNGEE. V dropped 0 bases and J dropped 2; count of bases not matched to a gene: 2. The CDR3 runs to 15 residues. CDR3: CASSVGGGAYNEQFF. CDR3 coding DNA: TGTGCCAGCAGCGTAGGAGGGGGCGCCTACAATGAGCAGTTCTTC. Full variable domain (rest looked up from reference TRBV9 and TRBJ2-1): DSGVTQTPKHLITATGQRVTLRCSPRSGDLSVYWYQQSLDQGLQFLIQYYNGEERAKGNILERFSAQQFPDLHSELNLSSLELGDSALYFCASSVGGGAYNEQFFGPGTRLTVL.

This clonotype was seen at least ten times. DNA of the CDR3: TGTGCCAGCTCACCCCCAGGCGCTAACGAGCAGTACTTC. It translates to CASSPPGANEQYF. The rearrangement links TRBV18 to TRBJ2-7; D not certain. The V gene's germline CDR1 is KGHSH and CDR2 LQKENI. With 3 bases removed from V and 5 bases from J, the gap between germline ends came to 11 bases. This CDR3 has 13 residues.

The chain combines TRBV20-1 with TRBJ2-3; the match to TRBD2 covers 9 bases. The CDR3 is 15 amino acids. Germline CDR1 DFQATT, CDR2 SNEGSKA (reference sequence). V was clipped by 0 bases and J by 6 bases; unmatched bases: 7. Here the CDR3 reads CSARELAGVWDTQYF. The CDR3 nucleotides are TGCAGTGCTAGAGAATTAGCGGGAGTTTGGGATACGCAGTATTTT.

Ten or more counts support this clonotype. The chain is built from TRBV7-2 and TRBJ1-1, with D tentatively TRBD1 (5 bases). From germline, CDR1 is SGHTA and CDR2 FQGNSA. The germline V and J ends were trimmed by 2 bases and 7 bases, with 14 bases remaining between them. The CDR3 consists of 14 residues. The chain's CDR3 is CASSLMPGRVEAFF. The CDR3 DNA reads TGTGCCAGCAGCTTAATGCCGGGGCGGGTTGAAGCTTTCTTT.

In its sample, this clonotype was seen many times. The V and J genes are TRBV6-2 or TRBV6-3 and TRBJ2-6; D is unclear. CDR1 and CDR2 (germline): MNHEY, SVGEGT. V was pared by 2 bases and J by 0 bases, with 8 bases between. CDR3 length: 16 amino acids. In nucleotides, the CDR3 is TGTGCCAGCAGTTACGGACGGACCTCTGGGGCCAACGTCCTGACTTTC. This encodes CASSYGRTSGANVLTF.